Here is one TCR beta chain with its context. Antigen unknown. The protocol was immunoSEQ multiplex PCR, while the TCRdb copy is restricted to in-frame clones and leaves out a portion. Of some 210,000 clones listed, 87% are singletons. V was pared by 0 bases and J by 6 bases, with 4 bases of the junction left unmatched. The V gene's germline CDR1 is MNHNS and CDR2 SASEGT. The CDR3 length is 15 residues. This sample was taken from a study of cytomegalovirus exposure and HLA in healthy donors. Whole-study findings and limits: According to the study, around 160 TCR beta chains were cytomegalovirus-associated. The majority of TCR sequences were rare, yet some public TCRs appeared in many donors. With high specificity and sensitivity, the classifier reportedly diagnosed cytomegalovirus status. A subsequent analysis found that TCR clusters from the first cohort also tended to co-occur in the approximately 130 validation repertoires, with 90% to 95% of cluster scores above 0.

The sequenced sample was PBMCs. The origin of this receptor is a young woman in good health and CMV-seropositive. The rearrangement joins TRBV6-1 to TRBJ1-4; 7 bases align to TRBD1. This CDR3 is CASSEAWDSHEKLFF. The CDR3 DNA follows: TGTGCCAGCAGTGAAGCGTGGGACAGTCATGAAAAACTGTTTTTT.